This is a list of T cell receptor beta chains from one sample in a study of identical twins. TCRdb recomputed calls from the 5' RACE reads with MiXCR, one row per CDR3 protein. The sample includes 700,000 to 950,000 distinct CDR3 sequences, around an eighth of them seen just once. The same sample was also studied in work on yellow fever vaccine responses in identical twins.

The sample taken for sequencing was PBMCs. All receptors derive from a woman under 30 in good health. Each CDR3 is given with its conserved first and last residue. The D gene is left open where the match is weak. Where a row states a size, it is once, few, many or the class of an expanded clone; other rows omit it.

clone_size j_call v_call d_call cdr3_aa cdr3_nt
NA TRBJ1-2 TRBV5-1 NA CASSLTAEFNYGYTF TGCGCCAGCAGCTTGACAGCGGAATTTAACTATGGCTACACCTTC
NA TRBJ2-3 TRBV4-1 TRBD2 CASSRPLAGGKDTQYF TGCGCCAGCAGCCGACCACTAGCGGGGGGGAAAGATACGCAGTATTTT
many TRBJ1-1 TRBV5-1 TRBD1 CASSERQGMNTEAFF TGCGCCAGCAGCGAACGACAGGGGATGAACACTGAAGCTTTCTTT
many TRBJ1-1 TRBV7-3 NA CASSPQGDTEAFF TGTGCCAGCAGCCCACAGGGAGATACCGAAGCTTTCTTT
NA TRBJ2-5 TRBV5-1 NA CASSLVLQSQETQYF TGCGCCAGCAGCTTGGTGCTACAAAGCCAAGAGACCCAGTACTTC
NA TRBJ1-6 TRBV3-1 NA CASSQELARDNSPLHF TGTGCCAGCAGCCAAGAGCTAGCGAGGGATAATTCACCCCTCCACTTT
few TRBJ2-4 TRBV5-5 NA CASSTTVAKNIQYF TGTGCCAGCAGCACTACAGTCGCCAAAAACATTCAGTACTTC
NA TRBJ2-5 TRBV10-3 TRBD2 CAISESSGGQETQYF TGTGCCATCAGTGAATCTAGCGGGGGGCAAGAGACCCAGTACTTC
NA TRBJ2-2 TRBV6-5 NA CASSSRPTLQGEDTGELFF TGTGCCAGCAGTTCCCGGCCCACCCTCCAGGGGGAGGACACCGGGGAGCTGTTTTTT
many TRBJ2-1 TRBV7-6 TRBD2 CASSTRTSGRRLSYNEQFF TGTGCCAGCAGCACTCGCACTAGCGGGAGGAGACTTTCGTACAATGAGCAGTTCTTC
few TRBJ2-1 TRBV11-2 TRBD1 CASSGRWDRGVNEQFF TGTGCCAGCAGCGGAAGGTGGGACAGGGGGGTCAATGAGCAGTTCTTC
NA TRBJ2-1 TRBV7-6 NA CASSPTVSGPGSYNEQFF TGTGCCAGCAGCCCAACCGTGTCGGGACCGGGTTCCTACAATGAGCAGTTCTTC
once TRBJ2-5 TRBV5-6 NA CASSPHGGIQETQYF TGTGCCAGCAGCCCGCATGGGGGGATCCAAGAGACCCAGTACTTC
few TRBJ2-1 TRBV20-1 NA CSARGRVGADEQFF TGCAGTGCTAGAGGTAGGGTTGGGGCCGATGAGCAGTTCTTC